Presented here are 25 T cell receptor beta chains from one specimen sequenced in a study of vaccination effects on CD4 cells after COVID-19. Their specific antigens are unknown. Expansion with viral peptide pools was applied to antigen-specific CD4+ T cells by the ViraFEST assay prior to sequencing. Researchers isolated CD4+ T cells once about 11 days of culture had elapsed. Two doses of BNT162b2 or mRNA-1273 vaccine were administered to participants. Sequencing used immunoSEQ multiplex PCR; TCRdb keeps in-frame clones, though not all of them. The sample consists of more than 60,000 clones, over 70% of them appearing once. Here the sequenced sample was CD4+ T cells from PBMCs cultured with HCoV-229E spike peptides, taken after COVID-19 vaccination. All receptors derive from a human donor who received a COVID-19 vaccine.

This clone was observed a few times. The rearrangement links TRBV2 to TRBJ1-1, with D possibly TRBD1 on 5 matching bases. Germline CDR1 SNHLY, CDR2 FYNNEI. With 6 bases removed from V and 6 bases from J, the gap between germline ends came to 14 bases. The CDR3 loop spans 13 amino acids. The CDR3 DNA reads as TGTGCCAGCAGCACGAGGGGCTGGCCTGAAGCTTTCTTT. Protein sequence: CASSTRGWPEAFF.

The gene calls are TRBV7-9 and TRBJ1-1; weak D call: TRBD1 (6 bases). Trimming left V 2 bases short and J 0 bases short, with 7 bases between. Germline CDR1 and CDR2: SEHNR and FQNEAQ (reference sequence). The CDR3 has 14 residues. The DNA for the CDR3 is TGTGCCAGCAGCTTACAGGGGATGAACACTGAAGCTTTCTTT. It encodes CASSLQGMNTEAFF.

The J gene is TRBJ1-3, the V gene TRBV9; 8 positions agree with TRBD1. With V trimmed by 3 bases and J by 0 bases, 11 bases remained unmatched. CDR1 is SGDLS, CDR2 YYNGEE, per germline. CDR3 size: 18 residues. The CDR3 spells CASSATGAHTSSGNTIYF. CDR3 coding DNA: TGTGCCAGCAGCGCGACAGGGGCCCATACAAGCTCTGGAAACACCATATATTTT.

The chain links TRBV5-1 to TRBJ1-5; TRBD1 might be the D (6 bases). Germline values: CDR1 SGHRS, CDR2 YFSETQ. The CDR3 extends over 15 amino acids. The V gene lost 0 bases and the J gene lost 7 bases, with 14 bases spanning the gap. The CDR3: CASSLVPGARQPQHF. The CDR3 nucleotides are TGCGCCAGCAGCTTGGTTCCAGGGGCGCGGCAGCCCCAGCATTTT.

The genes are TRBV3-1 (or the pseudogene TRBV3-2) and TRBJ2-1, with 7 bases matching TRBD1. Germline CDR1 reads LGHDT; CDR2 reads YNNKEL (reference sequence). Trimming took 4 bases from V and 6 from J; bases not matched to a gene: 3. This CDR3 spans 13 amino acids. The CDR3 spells CASSPPGGNEQFF. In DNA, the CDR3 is TGTGCCAGCAGCCCCCCAGGGGGCAATGAGCAGTTCTTC.

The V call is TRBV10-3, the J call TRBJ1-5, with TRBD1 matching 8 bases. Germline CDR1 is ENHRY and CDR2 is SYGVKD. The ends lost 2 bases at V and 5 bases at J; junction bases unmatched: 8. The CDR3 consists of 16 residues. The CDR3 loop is CAISEDAGTGYQPQHF. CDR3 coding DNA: TGTGCCATCAGTGAGGACGCCGGGACAGGTTATCAGCCCCAGCATTTT.

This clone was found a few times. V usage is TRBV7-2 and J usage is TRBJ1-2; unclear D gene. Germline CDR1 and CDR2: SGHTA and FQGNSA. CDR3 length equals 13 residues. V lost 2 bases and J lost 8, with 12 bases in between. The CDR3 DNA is TGTGCCAGCAGCTTAAAGGGTCTGTACGGCTACACCTTC. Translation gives CASSLKGLYGYTF. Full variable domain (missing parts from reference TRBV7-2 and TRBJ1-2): GAGVSQSPSNKVTEKGKDVELRCDPISGHTALYWYRQSLGQGLEFLIYFQGNSAPDKSGLPSDRFSAERTGGSVSTLTIQRTQQEDSAVYLCASSLKGLYGYTFGSGTRLTVV.

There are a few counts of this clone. The CDR3 spells CASSGGVLDEKLFF. CDR3 sequence (DNA): TGTGCCAGCTCAGGGGGGGTATTGGACGAAAAACTGTTTTTT. J is TRBJ1-4 and V is TRBV28; TRBD1 agrees at 7 bases. CDR1 is MDHEN and CDR2 is SYDVKM in the germline V gene. V lost 8 bases, J lost 8 bases, and 11 bases stayed unmatched. This CDR3 spans 14 amino acids.

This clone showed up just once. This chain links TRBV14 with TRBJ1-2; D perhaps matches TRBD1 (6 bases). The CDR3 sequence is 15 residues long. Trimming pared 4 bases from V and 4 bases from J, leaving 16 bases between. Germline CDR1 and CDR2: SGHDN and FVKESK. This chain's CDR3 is CASSPITGSAYGYTF. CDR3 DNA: TGTGCCAGCAGCCCCATTACAGGGTCTGCCTATGGCTACACCTTC.

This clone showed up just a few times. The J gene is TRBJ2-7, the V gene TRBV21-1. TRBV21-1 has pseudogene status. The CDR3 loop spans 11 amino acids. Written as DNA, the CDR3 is TGTGCCAGCAGCAAAGGGGACGAGCAGTACGTC. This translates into CASSKGDEQYV.

The CDR3 spells CASSYSRDSNQPQHF. The CDR3 nucleotides read TGTGCCAGCAGTTACAGCCGGGACAGCAATCAGCCCCAGCATTTT. V is TRBV6-6 and J is TRBJ1-5; D is perhaps TRBD1 (5 bases). This CDR3 has 15 residues. Trimming stripped 2 bases from V and 1 base from J, with 9 bases between. Germline V gives CDR1 MNHNY, CDR2 SVGAGI (reference sequence).

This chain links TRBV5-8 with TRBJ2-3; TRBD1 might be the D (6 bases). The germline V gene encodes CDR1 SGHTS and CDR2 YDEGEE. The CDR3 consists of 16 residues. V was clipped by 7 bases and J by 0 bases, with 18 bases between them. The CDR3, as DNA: TGTGCCAGCCCAAACGTTCCAGGGGCGAGCACAGATACGCAGTATTTT. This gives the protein CASPNVPGASTDTQYF.

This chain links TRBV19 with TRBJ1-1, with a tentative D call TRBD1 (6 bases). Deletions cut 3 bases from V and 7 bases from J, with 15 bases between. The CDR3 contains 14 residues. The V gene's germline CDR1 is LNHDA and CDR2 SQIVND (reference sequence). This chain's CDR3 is CASSMGQGISEAFF. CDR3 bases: TGTGCCAGTAGTATGGGGCAGGGGATCAGTGAAGCTTTCTTT.

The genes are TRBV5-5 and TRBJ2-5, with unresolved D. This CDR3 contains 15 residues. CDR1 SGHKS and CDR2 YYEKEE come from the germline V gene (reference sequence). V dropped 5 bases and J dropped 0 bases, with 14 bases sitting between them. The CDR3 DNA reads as TGTGCCAGCAGTCGTGGGTCCCCGGACCAAGAGACCCAGTACTTC. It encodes CASSRGSPDQETQYF. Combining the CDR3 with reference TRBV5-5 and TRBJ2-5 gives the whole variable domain DAGVTQSPTHLIKTRGQQVTLRCSPISGHKSVSWYQQVLGQGPQFIFQYYEKEERGRGNFPDRFSARQFPNYSSELNVNALLLGDSALYLCASSRGSPDQETQYFGPGTRLLVL.

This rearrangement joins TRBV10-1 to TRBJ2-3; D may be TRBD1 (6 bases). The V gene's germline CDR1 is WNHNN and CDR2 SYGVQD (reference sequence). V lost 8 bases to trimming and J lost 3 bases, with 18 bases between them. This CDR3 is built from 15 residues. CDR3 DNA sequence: TGCGCCAGCTCAGAACAGGGAACGCGAACAGATACGCAGTATTTT. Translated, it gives CASSEQGTRTDTQYF.

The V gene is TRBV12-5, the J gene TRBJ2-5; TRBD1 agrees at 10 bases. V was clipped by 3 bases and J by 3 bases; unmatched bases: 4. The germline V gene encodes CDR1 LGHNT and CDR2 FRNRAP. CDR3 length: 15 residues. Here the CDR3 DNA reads TGTGCTAGTGGTTTCGGACAGGGGGGGGAAGAGACCCAGTACTTC. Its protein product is CASGFGQGGEETQYF.

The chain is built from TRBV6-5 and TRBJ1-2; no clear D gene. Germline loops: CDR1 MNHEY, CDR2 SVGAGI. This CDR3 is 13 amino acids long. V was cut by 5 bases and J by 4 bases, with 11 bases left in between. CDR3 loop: CASSLQLAYGYTF. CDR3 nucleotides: TGTGCCAGCAGTCTACAGCTCGCCTATGGCTACACCTTC.

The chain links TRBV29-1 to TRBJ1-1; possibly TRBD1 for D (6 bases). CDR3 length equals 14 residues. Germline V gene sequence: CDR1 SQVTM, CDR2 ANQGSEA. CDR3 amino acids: CSSQGLVRNTEAFF. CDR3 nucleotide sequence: TGCAGTTCCCAGGGGTTGGTAAGGAACACTGAAGCTTTCTTT.

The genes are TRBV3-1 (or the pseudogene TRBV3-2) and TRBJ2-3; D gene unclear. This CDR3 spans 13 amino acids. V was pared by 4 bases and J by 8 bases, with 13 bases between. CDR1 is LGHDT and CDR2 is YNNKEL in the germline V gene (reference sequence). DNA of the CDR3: TGTGCCAGCAGCCGACGAGTCATGGGTACGCAGTATTTT. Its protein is CASSRRVMGTQYF.

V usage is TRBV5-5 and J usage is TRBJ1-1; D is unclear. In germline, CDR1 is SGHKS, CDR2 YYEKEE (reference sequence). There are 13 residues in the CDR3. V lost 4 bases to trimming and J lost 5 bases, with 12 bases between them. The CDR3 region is CASSPEPLTEAFF. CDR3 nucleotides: TGTGCCAGCAGCCCTGAACCGTTGACTGAAGCTTTCTTT. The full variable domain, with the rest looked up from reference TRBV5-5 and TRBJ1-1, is DAGVTQSPTHLIKTRGQQVTLRCSPISGHKSVSWYQQVLGQGPQFIFQYYEKEERGRGNFPDRFSARQFPNYSSELNVNALLLGDSALYLCASSPEPLTEAFFGQGTRLTVV.

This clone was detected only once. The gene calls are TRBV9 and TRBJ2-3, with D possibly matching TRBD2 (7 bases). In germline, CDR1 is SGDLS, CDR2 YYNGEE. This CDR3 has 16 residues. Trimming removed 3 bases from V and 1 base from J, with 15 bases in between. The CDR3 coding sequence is TGTGCCAGCAGCGCCCGCGGGGGCAGGGGCACAGATACGCAGTATTTT. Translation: CASSARGGRGTDTQYF. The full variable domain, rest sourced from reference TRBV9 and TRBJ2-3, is DSGVTQTPKHLITATGQRVTLRCSPRSGDLSVYWYQQSLDQGLQFLIQYYNGEERAKGNILERFSAQQFPDLHSELNLSSLELGDSALYFCASSARGGRGTDTQYFGPGTRLTVL.

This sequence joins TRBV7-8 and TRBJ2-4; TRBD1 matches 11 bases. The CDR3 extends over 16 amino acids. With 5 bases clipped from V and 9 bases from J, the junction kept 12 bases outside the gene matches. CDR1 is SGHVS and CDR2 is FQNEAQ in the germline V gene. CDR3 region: CASSQGQGESQAIQYF. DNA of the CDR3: TGTGCCAGCAGCCAGGGACAGGGGGAGAGCCAAGCCATTCAGTACTTC.

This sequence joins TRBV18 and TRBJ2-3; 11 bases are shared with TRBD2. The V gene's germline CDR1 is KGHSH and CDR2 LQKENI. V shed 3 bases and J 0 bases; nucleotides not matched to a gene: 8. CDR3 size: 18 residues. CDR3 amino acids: CASSPTSGGPTSTDTQYF. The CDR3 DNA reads TGTGCCAGCTCACCTACTAGCGGGGGCCCAACTAGCACAGATACGCAGTATTTT.

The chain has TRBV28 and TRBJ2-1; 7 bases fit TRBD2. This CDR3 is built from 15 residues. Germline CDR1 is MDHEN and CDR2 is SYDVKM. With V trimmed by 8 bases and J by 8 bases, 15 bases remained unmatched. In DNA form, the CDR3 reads TGTGCCAGCGGACCAACTAGCGCGGGGTCGGATGAGCAGTTCTTC. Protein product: CASGPTSAGSDEQFF.

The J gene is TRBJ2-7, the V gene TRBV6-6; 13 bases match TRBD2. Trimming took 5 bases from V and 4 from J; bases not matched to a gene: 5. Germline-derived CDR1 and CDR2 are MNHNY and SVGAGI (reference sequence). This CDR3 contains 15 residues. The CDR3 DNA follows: TGTGCCAGCAGTCGACTAGCGGGGGGACATTACGAGCAGTACGTC. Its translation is CASSRLAGGHYEQYV.